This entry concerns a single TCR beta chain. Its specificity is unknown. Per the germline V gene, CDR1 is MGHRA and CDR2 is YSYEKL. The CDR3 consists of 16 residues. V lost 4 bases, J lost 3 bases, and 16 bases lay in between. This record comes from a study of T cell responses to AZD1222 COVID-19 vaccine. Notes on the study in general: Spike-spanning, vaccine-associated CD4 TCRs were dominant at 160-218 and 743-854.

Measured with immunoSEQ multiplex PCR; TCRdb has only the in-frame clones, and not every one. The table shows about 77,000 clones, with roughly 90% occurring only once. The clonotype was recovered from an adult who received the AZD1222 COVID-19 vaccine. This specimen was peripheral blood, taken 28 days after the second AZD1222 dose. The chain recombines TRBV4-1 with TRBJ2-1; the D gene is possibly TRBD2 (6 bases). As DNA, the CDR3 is TGCGCCAGCAGCCCCCGGGTGGAGCGGGTCTACAATGAGCAGTTCTTC. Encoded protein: CASSPRVERVYNEQFF.